The 24 T cell receptor beta chains listed next were all sequenced from one sample in a study of blood T cell repertoires in COVID-19. Profiled with immunoSEQ multiplex PCR; TCRdb holds only in-frame clones, not every one. This table holds 200,000 to 300,000 clones, around four fifths found once. Sequences were obtained from peripheral blood. All receptors derive from a woman in her sixties with active or convalescent COVID-19.

In regard to this clone: This sample also contains other DNA sequences that code for the same CDR3. The rearrangement uses TRBV12-3 or TRBV12-4 and TRBJ2-3; D is unclear. This CDR3 spans 11 amino acids. V was clipped by 3 bases and J by 5 bases, with 3 bases between them. CDR3 sequence reads: CASSFRDTQYF. The CDR3 DNA sequence: TGTGCCAGCAGTTTTAGAGATACGCAGTATTTT.

This clone was seen once. CDR3: CASSYPGGRNTEAFF. CDR3 nucleotides: TGTGCCAGCAGTTATCCCGGGGGGCGGAACACTGAAGCTTTCTTT. This chain uses TRBV6-6 with TRBJ1-1; tentatively, D is TRBD1 (6 bases). The germline V gene has CDR1 MNHNY and CDR2 SVGAGI (reference sequence). Trimming removed 3 bases at V and 1 base at J, with 12 bases between. The CDR3 extends over 15 amino acids.

This clone appeared a single time. V gene TRBV6-5 combines with J gene TRBJ1-3, with unresolved D. Germline V gene sequence: CDR1 MNHEY, CDR2 SVGAGI. The V and J ends lost 0 bases and 12 bases respectively, with 12 bases between them. The CDR3 length is 13 residues. CDR3 sequence (DNA): TGTGCCAGCAGTTACTCCTACTCAAACCGCATATATTTT. It yields the protein CASSYSYSNRIYF.

This chain joins TRBV13 and TRBJ1-2; a possible D gene is TRBD1 (6 bases). CDR1 is PRHDT and CDR2 is FYEKMQ in the germline V gene (reference sequence). The germline V and J ends were trimmed by 0 bases and 4 bases, with 18 bases remaining between them. The CDR3 extends over 17 amino acids. CDR3 protein: CASSLGGQGSASYGYTF. The DNA of the CDR3 is TGTGCCAGCAGCTTAGGGGGACAAGGGTCGGCCAGCTATGGCTACACCTTC.

This clone was detected a few times. This could be a read error, since a much larger clone is one nucleotide away. J is TRBJ2-7 and V is TRBV3-1 (or the pseudogene TRBV3-2); no clear D gene. CDR1 is LGHDT, CDR2 YNNKEL, per germline (reference sequence). V was pared by 4 bases and J by 0 bases, with 4 bases between. The length of the CDR3 is 12 residues. This CDR3 reads CASSPSSYEQYF. CDR3 nucleotide sequence: TGTGCCAGCAGCCCGAGCTCCTACGAGCAGTACTTC.

The rearrangement links TRBV4-2 to TRBJ2-3; the match to TRBD2 covers 7 bases. The V and J ends lost 1 base and 1 base, in that order; junction bases with no gene match: 2. The CDR3 loop spans 15 amino acids. Germline CDR1 LGHNA, CDR2 YNFKEQ. The CDR3 DNA reads as TGTGCCAGCAGCCAAGTCACTAGCGGCACAGATACGCAGTATTTT. The encoded protein is CASSQVTSGTDTQYF.

This chain links TRBV3-1 (or the pseudogene TRBV3-2) with TRBJ2-1; 14 positions agree with TRBD2. V lost 5 bases, J lost 7 bases, and 4 bases stayed unmatched. This CDR3 is built from 15 residues. The germline V gene has CDR1 LGHDT and CDR2 YNNKEL (reference sequence). For the CDR3, the DNA is TGTGCCAGCAGCAAGGGACTAGCGGGGGAGAATGAGCAGTTCTTC. Translated, it gives CASSKGLAGENEQFF.

This clone was counted a few times. The chain uses TRBV19 and TRBJ2-5, with 13 bases lining up with TRBD2. The CDR3 length is 17 residues. V shed 1 base, J shed 5 bases, and the junction held 7 bases outside the gene matches. Per the germline V gene, CDR1 is LNHDA and CDR2 is SQIVND (reference sequence). Here the CDR3 DNA reads TGTGCCAGTAGTATAGCACGACTAGCGGGGGGTTCGGAGACCCAGTACTTC. Amino acid sequence: CASSIARLAGGSETQYF.

In this sample, this clone turned up once. The chain combines TRBV5-1 with TRBJ2-3; TRBD2 might be the D (6 bases). CDR1 and CDR2 (germline): SGHRS, YFSETQ. With 4 bases removed from V and 2 bases from J, the gap between germline ends came to 26 bases. CDR3 size: 19 residues. The CDR3 bases are TGCGCCAGCAGCCTTGGATTTTATGGGGGATCGGGGGTCACAGATACGCAGTATTTT. This codes for CASSLGFYGGSGVTDTQYF.

This clone was seen just once. V usage is TRBV5-1 and J usage is TRBJ2-3, with TRBD2 identical over 9 bases. CDR3 length: 15 amino acids. Germline-derived CDR1 and CDR2 are SGHRS and YFSETQ. V lost 0 bases and J lost 1; bases outside the gene matches: 0. The CDR3 bases are TGCGCCAGCAGCTTGGGGACTAGCGGCACAGATACGCAGTATTTT. Translating gives CASSLGTSGTDTQYF. The full variable domain, with the rest looked up from reference TRBV5-1 and TRBJ2-3, is KAGVTQTPRYLIKTRGQQVTLSCSPISGHRSVSWYQQTPGQGLQFLFEYFSETQRNKGNFPGRFSGRQFSNSRSEMNVSTLELGDSALYLCASSLGTSGTDTQYFGPGTRLTVL.

The CDR3, as DNA: TGTGCCAGCAGCCAAGGGAGACAGGCCTACGAAATCGAAAAACTGTTTTTT. This sequence encodes CASSQGRQAYEIEKLFF. The V and J genes are TRBV5-5 and TRBJ1-4, with D possibly TRBD1 on 6 matching bases. The CDR3 is 17 residues long. The germline CDR1 and CDR2 sequences are SGHKS and YYEKEE (reference sequence). V dropped 4 bases and J dropped 8 bases, with 24 bases sitting between them.

The chain employs TRBV29-1 and TRBJ1-1; unclear D gene. Germline CDR1 reads SQVTM; CDR2 reads ANQGSEA. The V end was cut by 4 bases, the J end by 0 bases, with 6 bases between. This CDR3 region has 12 residues. This CDR3 is CSVALMNTEAFF. As DNA, the CDR3 is TGCAGCGTTGCCCTAATGAACACTGAAGCTTTCTTT.

This chain links TRBV5-1 with TRBJ1-1; perhaps TRBD1 as D (5 bases). From germline, CDR1 is SGHRS and CDR2 YFSETQ. This CDR3 comprises 15 residues. Trimming took off 4 bases at V and 0 bases at J, with 13 bases between the two ends. CDR3 sequence reads: CASSVSGGLNTEAFF. The CDR3 DNA reads as TGCGCCAGCAGCGTAAGTGGGGGGTTGAACACTGAAGCTTTCTTT.

This sequence joins TRBV12-3 or TRBV12-4 and TRBJ1-1; TRBD1 agrees at 8 bases. The CDR3 has 13 residues. V dropped 3 bases and J dropped 7; count of bases not matched to a gene: 4. The CDR3 DNA reads as TGTGCCAGCAGTTTGTCCGGGACAGGTGAAGCTTTCTTT. Translated: CASSLSGTGEAFF.

This clone was recorded a few times. The rearrangement joins TRBV27 to TRBJ1-2; D is uncertain. The ends were cut back, 5 bases at V and 5 bases at J, with 18 bases in the middle. The CDR3 has 15 amino acids. The germline V gene has CDR1 MNHEY and CDR2 SMNVEV (reference sequence). In DNA form, the CDR3 reads TGTGCCAGCAGTCTTATTCCCCCGGGGATGTATGGCTACACCTTC. Amino acids: CASSLIPPGMYGYTF.

The V and J genes are TRBV5-1 and TRBJ1-5, with a weak D call TRBD1 (6 bases). The CDR3 is 15 amino acids. Germline V CDR1 and CDR2: SGHRS, YFSETQ. V dropped 0 bases and J dropped 7 bases, with 14 bases sitting between them. CDR3 sequence: CASSLAGATGQPQHF. The CDR3 region has the DNA TGCGCCAGCAGCTTGGCAGGGGCCACAGGACAGCCCCAGCATTTT.

This clone was recorded a few times. The V gene is TRBV27, the J gene TRBJ1-1; D is unresolved. Trimming took off 4 bases at V and 5 bases at J, with 17 bases between the two ends. Germline loops: CDR1 MNHEY, CDR2 SMNVEV (reference sequence). The CDR3 totals 15 residues. CDR3 region: CASSWAQEQWTEAFF. CDR3 sequence (DNA): TGTGCCAGCAGTTGGGCCCAGGAACAATGGACTGAAGCTTTCTTT.

V is TRBV6-2 or TRBV6-3 and J is TRBJ2-3, with TRBD2 as a possible D gene (5 bases). The CDR3 is 16 residues long. Germline CDR1 reads MNHEY; CDR2 reads SVGEGT. Trimming took 6 bases from V and 2 from J, leaving 18 bases between them. CDR3 region: CASSPGISEYTDTQYF. The CDR3 coding sequence is TGTGCCAGCAGCCCCGGAATTAGCGAATACACAGATACGCAGTATTTT.

This clone was observed once. The chain recombines TRBV18 with TRBJ2-7; D possibly corresponds to TRBD2 (5 bases). Trimming left V 4 bases short and J 7 bases short, with 14 bases between. The CDR3 is 13 amino acids. Germline-derived CDR1 and CDR2 are KGHSH and LQKENI. CDR3 sequence (DNA): TGTGCCAGCTCACTCCAGACTACGGGGGAGCAGTACTTC. It specifies CASSLQTTGEQYF.

This clone was counted only a few times. The chain combines TRBV3-1 (or the pseudogene TRBV3-2) with TRBJ1-5; 7 positions match TRBD1. The CDR3 loop spans 15 amino acids. Germline CDR1 reads LGHDT; CDR2 reads YNNKEL (reference sequence). With 0 bases clipped from V and 6 bases from J, the junction kept 5 bases outside the gene matches. The CDR3 sequence is CASSQDATGSQPQHF. In DNA form, the CDR3 reads TGTGCCAGCAGCCAAGACGCGACAGGGAGTCAGCCCCAGCATTTT.

This clone was recorded only once. This chain connects TRBV19 to TRBJ1-1; 8 positions match TRBD1. Germline V lookup: CDR1 LNHDA, CDR2 SQIVND (reference sequence). V lost 5 bases to trimming and J lost 8 bases; unmatched junction nucleotides: 4. This CDR3 spans 12 amino acids. The CDR3 nucleotides are TGTGCCAGTAGTTCCCGACAGGGGGAAGCTTTCTTT. Translating it yields CASSSRQGEAFF. The whole variable domain, filled in from reference TRBV19 and TRBJ1-1, reads DGGITQSPKYLFRKEGQNVTLSCEQNLNHDAMYWYRQDPGQGLRLIYYSQIVNDFQKGDIAEGYSVSREKKESFPLTVTSAQKNPTAFYLCASSSRQGEAFFGQGTRLTVV.

V is TRBV6-2 or TRBV6-3 and J is TRBJ2-7; D is possibly TRBD2 (6 bases). This CDR3 spans 13 amino acids. V was clipped by 6 bases and J by 9 bases, with 18 bases between them. Germline CDR1 and CDR2: MNHEY and SVGEGT. The CDR3 nucleotides read TGTGCCAGCAGCACCGGGGACTCGTCCGGGCAGTACTTC. Residues: CASSTGDSSGQYF.

This clone was recorded only once. The gene calls are TRBV5-1 and TRBJ2-7; D unresolved. CDR3 length: 14 residues. Trimming took 4 bases from V and 5 from J, leaving 16 bases between them. Germline lookup yields CDR1 SGHRS and CDR2 YFSETQ. The chain's CDR3 is CASSPRSLTHEQYF. CDR3 bases: TGCGCCAGCAGCCCCCGGAGTCTCACCCACGAGCAGTACTTC.

This clone turned up a few times. The rearrangement links TRBV6-5 to TRBJ1-2; D possibly corresponds to TRBD1 (5 bases). The V gene's germline CDR1 is MNHEY and CDR2 SVGAGI. The CDR3 loop spans 14 amino acids. V was pared by 2 bases and J by 4 bases, with 11 bases between. The CDR3 sequence is CASSYLQQGYGYTF. The DNA of the CDR3 is TGTGCCAGCAGTTACCTTCAGCAGGGCTATGGCTACACCTTC.